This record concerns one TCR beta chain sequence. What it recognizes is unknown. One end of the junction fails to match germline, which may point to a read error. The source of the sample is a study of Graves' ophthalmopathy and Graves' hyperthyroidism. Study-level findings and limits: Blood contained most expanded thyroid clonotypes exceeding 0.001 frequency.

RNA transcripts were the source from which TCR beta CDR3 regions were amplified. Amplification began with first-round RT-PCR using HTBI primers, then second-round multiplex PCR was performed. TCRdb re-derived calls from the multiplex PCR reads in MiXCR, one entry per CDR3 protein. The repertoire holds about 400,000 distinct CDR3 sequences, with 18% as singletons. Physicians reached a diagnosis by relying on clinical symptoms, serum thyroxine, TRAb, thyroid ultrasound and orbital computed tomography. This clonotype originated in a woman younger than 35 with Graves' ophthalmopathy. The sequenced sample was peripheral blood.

The CDR3, as DNA: TGTGCCAGCAGTTTAGGGGACGGGGAGATGTTTTTT. Its translation: CASSLGDGEMFF. The rearrangement uses TRBV12-3 or TRBV12-4 and TRBJ2-2; either TRBD1 or TRBD2 may supply D (5 bases each). The CDR3 sequence is 12 residues long.